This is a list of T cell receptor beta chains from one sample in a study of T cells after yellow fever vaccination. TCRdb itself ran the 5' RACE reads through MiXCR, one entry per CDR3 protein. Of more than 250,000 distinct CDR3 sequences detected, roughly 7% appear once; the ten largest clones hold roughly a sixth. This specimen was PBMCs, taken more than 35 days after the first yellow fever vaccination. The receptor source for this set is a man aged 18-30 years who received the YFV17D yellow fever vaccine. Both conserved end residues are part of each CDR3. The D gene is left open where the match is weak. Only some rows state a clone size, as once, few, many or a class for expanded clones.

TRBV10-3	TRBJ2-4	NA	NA	TGTGCCATCAGTGGGACCCTGACCGAAGCCAAAAACATTCAGTACTTC	CAISGTLTEAKNIQYF
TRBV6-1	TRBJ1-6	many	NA	TGTGCCAGCAGTGAAGCCGGCAATTCACCCCTCCACTTT	CASSEAGNSPLHF
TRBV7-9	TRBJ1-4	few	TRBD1	TGTGCCAGCAGCACCGTCCCCACAGGGGGTAATGAAAAACTGTTTTTT	CASSTVPTGGNEKLFF
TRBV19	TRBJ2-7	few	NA	TGTGCCAGTAGTAGTCCGGGACACTCCTACGAGCAGTACTTC	CASSSPGHSYEQYF
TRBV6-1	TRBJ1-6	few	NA	TGTGCCAGCACCAGCGCGGGGGTGAATAATTCACCCCTCCACTTT	CASTSAGVNNSPLHF
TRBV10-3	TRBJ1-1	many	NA	TGTGCCATCAGTGCCTCAGGGGTAGATACTGAAGCTTTCTTT	CAISASGVDTEAFF
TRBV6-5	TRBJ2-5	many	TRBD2	TGTGCCAGCAGTTACACGACTAGCGGGGGGGAGCAAGAGACCCAGTACTTC	CASSYTTSGGEQETQYF
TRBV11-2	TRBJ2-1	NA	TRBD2	TGTGCCAGCAGCCCAGGACTAGCGGGGGGGTATTACCCCTACAATGAGCAGTTCTTC	CASSPGLAGGYYPYNEQFF
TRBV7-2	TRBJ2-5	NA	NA	TGTGCCAGCAGCCCCGCGGTACGAGCCCAGTACTTC	CASSPAVRAQYF
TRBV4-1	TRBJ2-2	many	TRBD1	TGCGCCAGCAGCCAATACAGGGGAAACACCGGGGAGCTGTTTTTT	CASSQYRGNTGELFF
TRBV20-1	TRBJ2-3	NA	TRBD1	TGCAGTGCTAGGTTCCGGGACAGGGGGACAGATACGCAGTATTTT	CSARFRDRGTDTQYF
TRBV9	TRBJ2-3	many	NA	TGTGCCAGCAGCGTAAATAGGGGGTCTTGGGGAGATACGCAGTATTTT	CASSVNRGSWGDTQYF
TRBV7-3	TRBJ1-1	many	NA	TGTGCCAGCAGCCAACTAGGTGGTTGGAACACTGAAGCTTTCTTT	CASSQLGGWNTEAFF
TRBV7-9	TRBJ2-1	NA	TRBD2	TGTGCCACCCCCCGGACTAGCGGTGTTAATGAGCAGTTCTTC	CATPRTSGVNEQFF
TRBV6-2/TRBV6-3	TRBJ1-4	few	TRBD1	TGTGCCAGCAGCCTGGGACAGGGCGTCAATGAAAAACTGTTTTTT	CASSLGQGVNEKLFF
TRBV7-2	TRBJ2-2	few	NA	TGTGCCAGCAGCTTATCACAAAACACCGGGGAGCTGTTTTTT	CASSLSQNTGELFF
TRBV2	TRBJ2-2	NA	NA	TGTGCCAGCACCCCCCGCCCCGGGGAGCTGTTTTTT	CASTPRPGELFF
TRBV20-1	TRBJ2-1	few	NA	TGCAGTGCCACGACGTGGGCAGCCGATGAGCAGTTCTTC	CSATTWAADEQFF
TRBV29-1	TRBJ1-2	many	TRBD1	TGCAGCGTTTCCGGGACAGGGGTCTATGGCTACACCTTC	CSVSGTGVYGYTF
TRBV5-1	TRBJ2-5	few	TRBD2	TGCGCCAGCAGTTCAATAGCGGGGGCACGAGAGACCCAGTACTTC	CASSSIAGARETQYF
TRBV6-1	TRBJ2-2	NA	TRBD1	TGTGCCAGCAGAGAACCGACAGGGGCCGGGGAGCTGTTTTTT	CASREPTGAGELFF
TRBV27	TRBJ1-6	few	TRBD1	TGTGCCAGCAGTTCCACAGGGGGGGTAGTACGGTCACCCCTCCACTTT	CASSSTGGVVRSPLHF
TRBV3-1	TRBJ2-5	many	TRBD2	TGTGCCAGCACCAGGACTAGCCCCCAAGAGACCCAGTACTTC	CASTRTSPQETQYF
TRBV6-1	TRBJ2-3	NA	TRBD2	TGTGCCAGCAGGATAGCGGGGGGGCCAGATACGCAGTATTTT	CASRIAGGPDTQYF
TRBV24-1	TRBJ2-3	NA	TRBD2	TGTGCCACCAGTGACCCCCCGCGGGGGATGACAGATACGCAGTATTTT	CATSDPPRGMTDTQYF
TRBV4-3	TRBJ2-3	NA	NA	TGCGCCAGCAGCCAAGATCTGAGGGGGGGCGCTACGCAGTATTTT	CASSQDLRGGATQYF
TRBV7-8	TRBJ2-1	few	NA	TGTGCCAGCAGCCCAAGGACACCTTACAATGAGCAGTTCTTC	CASSPRTPYNEQFF
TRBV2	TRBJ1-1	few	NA	TGTGCCAGCAGAGTCAGGAACACTGAAGCTTTCTTT	CASRVRNTEAFF
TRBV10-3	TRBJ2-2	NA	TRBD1	TGTGCCACCCCTCGGACAGGGGTAACCGGGGAGCTGTTTTTT	CATPRTGVTGELFF
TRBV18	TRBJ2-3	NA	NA	TGTGCCAGCTCACCTCGTGGAGAGACAGATACGCAGTATTTT	CASSPRGETDTQYF
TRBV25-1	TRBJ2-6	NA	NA	TGTGCCAGCAGCCCATGGGCAGGGGCCAACGTCCTGACTTTC	CASSPWAGANVLTF
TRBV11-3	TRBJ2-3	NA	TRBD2	TGTGCCAGCAGTAGCGGGGGCCTATTCACAGATACGCAGTATTTT	CASSSGGLFTDTQYF
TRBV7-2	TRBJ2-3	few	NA	TGTGCCAGCAGCTTAGCCAACGAGGTAGGGCAGTATTTT	CASSLANEVGQYF
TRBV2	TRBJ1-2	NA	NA	TGTGCCAGCAGTTTGGGCAGGACAGCTCTAGGATCCACCTTC	CASSLGRTALGSTF
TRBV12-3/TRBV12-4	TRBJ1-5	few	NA	TGTGCCAGCTCATTCGGACAGCCCAATCAGCCCCAGCATTTT	CASSFGQPNQPQHF
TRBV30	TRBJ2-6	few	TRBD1	TGTGCCTGGACCGGGACAGTGATTTCGGCTCGTCCAGGGGCCAACGTCCTGACTTTC	CAWTGTVISARPGANVLTF
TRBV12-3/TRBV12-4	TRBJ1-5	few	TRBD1	TGTGCCAGCAGTCCCAGGGACAGGGGAACCCAGCCCCAGCATTTT	CASSPRDRGTQPQHF
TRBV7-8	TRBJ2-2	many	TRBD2	TGTGCCCGCGGGGGTTGGGGAACGAACACCGGGGAGCTGTTTTTT	CARGGWGTNTGELFF
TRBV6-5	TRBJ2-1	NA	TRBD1	TGTGCCAGCAGTTTTATTCGACAGGGCCCATCCTACAATGAGCAGTTCTTC	CASSFIRQGPSYNEQFF
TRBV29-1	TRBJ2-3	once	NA	TGCAGCGTCGCGACAGCCCTTAGCACAGATACGCAGTATTTT	CSVATALSTDTQYF
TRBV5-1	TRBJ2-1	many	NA	TGCGCCAGCAGCTTGGGCGGGGCGGATGAGCAGTTCTTC	CASSLGGADEQFF
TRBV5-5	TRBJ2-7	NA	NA	TGTGCCAGCAGCTCGGGCTTAGCCGAGGGGCAGTACTTC	CASSSGLAEGQYF